The 27 T cell receptor beta chains presented below share a single source sample, sequenced in a study of blood T cell repertoires in COVID-19 (TCRdb year 2020). Receptor libraries were prepared by the immunoSEQ multiplex PCR assay. TCRdb's version of the immuneACCESS table is confined to in-frame rearrangements and falls short of the full clone set. An unresolved V gene accounts for under half of the shortfall where checked; the remainder is of unknown origin. This sample has some 150,000 clones in its table, and around 83% of those were observed once. The ten largest clones represent 2.6% of the sample. Sequencing was carried out using peripheral blood. Every receptor here comes from a human donor with acute or convalescent COVID-19. The donor label of this sample is uncertain.

The V call is TRBV5-1, the J call TRBJ1-2, with 12 bases aligning to TRBD1. V gave up 3 bases and J gave up 8 bases; unmatched junction bases: 2. The germline V gene has CDR1 SGHRS and CDR2 YFSETQ. The CDR3 totals 13 residues. CDR3 DNA: TGCGCCAGCAGCTCCGGGACAGGGGGCGGCTACACCTTC. Encoded protein: CASSSGTGGGYTF.

The V and J genes are TRBV6-1 and TRBJ2-3; 10 bases agree with TRBD1. Per the germline V gene, CDR1 is MNHNS and CDR2 is SASEGT. The junction had 7 bases not matched to a gene; V was cut back by 1 base and J by 6 bases. The CDR3 is made up of 16 amino acids. The CDR3 protein is CASSEVTGGAGDTQYF. CDR3 nucleotide sequence: TGTGCCAGCAGTGAAGTGACAGGGGGCGCCGGGGATACGCAGTATTTT.

The rearrangement joins TRBV24-1 to TRBJ1-1; D is unresolved. The germline CDR1 and CDR2 sequences are KGHDR and SFDVKD. Trimming removed 0 bases at V and 7 bases at J, with 5 bases between. The CDR3 extends over 12 amino acids. CDR3 sequence (DNA): TGTGCCACCAGTGATTTGGGAGATGAAGCTTTCTTT. As protein: CATSDLGDEAFF.

The J gene is TRBJ2-2, the V gene TRBV2, with TRBD2 matching 7 bases. The V gene's germline CDR1 is SNHLY and CDR2 FYNNEI. The CDR3 spans 16 residues. With 1 base clipped from V and 6 bases from J, the junction kept 8 bases outside the gene matches. CDR3 nucleotide sequence: TGTGCCAGCAGTGAAGAAATGACTAGCTGGCCCGGGGAGCTGTTTTTT. It codes for CASSEEMTSWPGELFF. Based on the CDR3 plus reference TRBV2 and TRBJ2-2, the full variable domain is EPEVTQTPSHQVTQMGQEVILRCVPISNHLYFYWYRQILGQKVEFLVSFYNNEISEKSEIFDDQFSVERPDGSNFTLKIRSTKLEDSAMYFCASSEEMTSWPGELFFGEGSRLTVL.

In its sample, this clone was seen a few times. V usage is TRBV5-1 and J usage is TRBJ2-7; TRBD1 agrees at 7 bases. Per germline, CDR1 SGHRS and CDR2 YFSETQ. Germline trimming cut 0 bases from V and 5 bases from J; bases unmatched to any gene: 8. The CDR3 consists of 15 residues. CDR3 sequence (DNA): TGCGCCAGCAGCTTGGCCGGGACAGTGAGCAACGAGCAGTACTTC. Its protein is CASSLAGTVSNEQYF.

The chain is built from TRBV28 and TRBJ2-5; tentative D call: TRBD1 (6 bases). V was trimmed by 2 bases and J by 2 bases, leaving 12 bases between them. Germline CDR1 reads MDHEN; CDR2 reads SYDVKM. This CDR3 is 15 amino acids long. CDR3 nucleotides: TGTGCCAGCAGTTTAAGGGGGATAGCTCAAGAGACCCAGTACTTC. Its translation is CASSLRGIAQETQYF.

The chain recombines TRBV18 with TRBJ1-5; D remains ambiguous. Trimming removed 3 bases at V and 2 bases at J, with 17 bases between. The germline V gene encodes CDR1 KGHSH and CDR2 LQKENI. This CDR3 is built from 17 residues. The CDR3 nucleotides read TGTGCCAGCTCACCGGGAAGGGCGGGTTCTGGCAATCAGCCCCAGCATTTT. Amino acids: CASSPGRAGSGNQPQHF.

V gene TRBV6-6 combines with J gene TRBJ1-2; no clear D. The V end lost 0 bases, the J end lost 5 bases, and 16 bases lay between the germline ends. This CDR3 is 16 amino acids long. Germline V gene sequence: CDR1 MNHNY, CDR2 SVGAGI (reference sequence). This CDR3 reads CASSYSGSQVVYGYTF. The DNA of the CDR3 is TGTGCCAGCAGTTACTCGGGTTCGCAGGTTGTGTATGGCTACACCTTC.

The rearrangement uses TRBV5-6 and TRBJ1-5; TRBD1 agrees at 7 bases. The CDR3 runs to 16 residues. V trimming: 3 bases; J trimming: 1 base; junction bases outside the gene matches: 7. Germline V gives CDR1 SGHDT, CDR2 YYEEEE. The CDR3 DNA sequence: TGTGCCAGCAGCTCGCAAGGAGGGGGCAGCAATCAGCCCCAGCATTTT. This encodes CASSSQGGGSNQPQHF.

This sequence joins TRBV10-3 and TRBJ2-3; perhaps TRBD2 as D (6 bases). This CDR3 is built from 16 residues. Trimming removed 4 bases from V and 2 bases from J, with 16 bases in between. Germline V gives CDR1 ENHRY, CDR2 SYGVKD. Here the CDR3 DNA reads TGTGCCATCAGTGCCCGGGGGACGACAGACACAGATACGCAGTATTTT. This translates into CAISARGTTDTDTQYF.

A single count supports this clone. CDR3 in DNA: TGTGCCAGCAGTTTCGGGGGACAGAGTTTTAGCACAGATACGCAGTATTTT. Amino acids: CASSFGGQSFSTDTQYF. The chain joins TRBV28 to TRBJ2-3, with D perhaps matching TRBD1 (7 bases). Germline CDR1 and CDR2: MDHEN and SYDVKM. The CDR3 runs 17 residues. Trimming removed 3 bases at V and 0 bases at J, with 16 bases between.

The V gene is TRBV19, the J gene TRBJ1-5, with 8 bases aligning to TRBD1. This CDR3 region has 17 residues. Trimming at V came to 7 bases and at J to 0 bases, leaving 11 bases not matched to a gene. Germline V lookup: CDR1 LNHDA, CDR2 SQIVND (reference sequence). The CDR3 DNA reads as TGTGCCAGTACCCCGGACAGGGTGGGATCTAGCAATCAGCCCCAGCATTTT. It codes for CASTPDRVGSSNQPQHF.

This clone came up once. The rearrangement joins TRBV19 to TRBJ1-6, with a tentative D call TRBD1 (6 bases). Germline V gives CDR1 LNHDA, CDR2 SQIVND (reference sequence). This CDR3 spans 15 amino acids. The V end was cut by 5 bases, the J end by 7 bases, with 15 bases between. The CDR3 protein is CASSESQGENSPLHF. CDR3 DNA sequence: TGTGCCAGTAGTGAATCACAGGGTGAAAATTCACCCCTCCACTTT.

This clone was observed once. V gene TRBV18 combines with J gene TRBJ2-5; maybe TRBD2 (5 bases). In germline, CDR1 is KGHSH, CDR2 LQKENI. The germline V and J ends were trimmed by 5 bases and 5 bases, with 12 bases remaining between them. CDR3 size: 13 residues. The CDR3 loop is CASSAGPGETQYF. The CDR3 nucleotides are TGTGCCAGCTCAGCCGGGCCGGGGGAGACCCAGTACTTC.

The rearrangement uses TRBV14 and TRBJ1-5; TRBD1 aligns across 7 bases. CDR1 and CDR2 (germline): SGHDN, FVKESK. This CDR3 contains 16 residues. Trimming cost V 1 base and J 0 bases; bases outside gene matches: 3. CDR3 region: CASSQVRGDSNQPQHF. As DNA, the CDR3 is TGTGCCAGCAGCCAAGTCAGGGGGGATAGCAATCAGCCCCAGCATTTT. The full variable domain, rest sourced from reference TRBV14 and TRBJ1-5, is EAGVTQFPSHSVIEKGQTVTLRCDPISGHDNLYWYRRVMGKEIKFLLHFVKESKQDESGMPNNRFLAERTGGTYSTLKVQPAELEDSGVYFCASSQVRGDSNQPQHFGDGTRLSIL.

This clone was observed a single time. The chain employs TRBV7-2 and TRBJ1-6; 7 nucleotides match TRBD1. The CDR3 has 16 amino acids. Germline CDR1 SGHTA, CDR2 FQGNSA. Losses at the gene ends were 5 bases for V and 5 bases for J; bases not matched to a gene: 9. The CDR3 protein is CASSTRPGTDNSPLHF. Written as DNA, the CDR3 is TGTGCCAGCAGCACAAGACCCGGGACAGATAATTCACCCCTCCACTTT.

This clone has a handful of counts. This rearrangement joins TRBV12-3 or TRBV12-4 to TRBJ1-2; no firm D call. This CDR3 comprises 12 residues. The V end lost 3 bases, the J end lost 6 bases, and 8 bases lay between the germline ends. CDR3 protein: CASSFYEDGYTF. The CDR3 DNA reads TGTGCCAGCAGTTTTTACGAGGATGGCTACACCTTC.

This chain uses TRBV7-9 with TRBJ2-1, with D possibly TRBD2 on 5 matching bases. V lost 2 bases and J 2 bases, leaving 22 bases between the germline ends. Germline V gives CDR1 SEHNR, CDR2 FQNEAQ (reference sequence). The CDR3 covers 19 residues. The CDR3 DNA is TGTGCCAGCAGCTTAAACAGCCCCGACCTTTTTAGCGCCTACAATGAGCAGTTCTTC. This codes for CASSLNSPDLFSAYNEQFF.

The chain employs TRBV10-3 and TRBJ1-4; 7 nucleotides line up with TRBD1. The germline V gene encodes CDR1 ENHRY and CDR2 SYGVKD. This CDR3 has 13 amino acids. The ends lost 7 bases at V and 5 bases at J; junction bases unmatched: 4. The CDR3 region is CAITPDRNEKLFF. The DNA for the CDR3 is TGTGCCATCACTCCGGACAGGAATGAAAAACTGTTTTTT.

This clone occurred a few times. The CDR3 bases are TGTGCCAGCAGCTCGAACAGGGGTTTTTTCTATGGCTACACCTTC. Translation gives CASSSNRGFFYGYTF. This chain links TRBV7-2 with TRBJ1-2; 7 nucleotides match TRBD1. The CDR3 sequence is 15 residues long. Germline trimming cut 4 bases from V and 4 bases from J; bases unmatched to any gene: 9. CDR1 and CDR2 from the germline V gene are SGHTA and FQGNSA.

This chain connects TRBV5-5 to TRBJ1-2; D uncertain. The CDR3 extends over 15 amino acids. Trimming shortened V by 1 base and J by 4 bases, and 14 bases separated the two germline ends. CDR1 is SGHKS, CDR2 YYEKEE, per germline (reference sequence). CDR3 sequence (DNA): TGTGCCAGCAGCTTGACAGCCGAACACCCCTATGGCTACACCTTC. It yields the protein CASSLTAEHPYGYTF. Filled out from reference TRBV5-5 and TRBJ1-2, the complete variable domain reads DAGVTQSPTHLIKTRGQQVTLRCSPISGHKSVSWYQQVLGQGPQFIFQYYEKEERGRGNFPDRFSARQFPNYSSELNVNALLLGDSALYLCASSLTAEHPYGYTFGSGTRLTVV.

V gene TRBV5-6 combines with J gene TRBJ2-1; unclear D gene. The length of the CDR3 is 16 residues. V lost 0 bases and J 2 bases, leaving 12 bases between the germline ends. Germline CDR1 and CDR2: SGHDT and YYEEEE. The CDR3 region has the DNA TGTGCCAGCAGCTTGGCTGCCGGGTTAACCTACAATGAGCAGTTCTTC. It is translated as CASSLAAGLTYNEQFF.

This chain uses TRBV27 with TRBJ1-3; TRBD1 is a possible D gene (6 bases). The germline V gene has CDR1 MNHEY and CDR2 SMNVEV (reference sequence). The CDR3 consists of 16 residues. The V end was cut by 5 bases, the J end by 0 bases, with 14 bases between. The DNA of the CDR3 is TGTGCCAGCAGTCCCGGGACACGTTCCTCTGGAAACACCATATATTTT. This gives the protein CASSPGTRSSGNTIYF.

This clone was picked up a small number of times. The CDR3 bases are TGTGCCATAGCCGGGACAGGGGGGTACAATGAGCAGTTCTTC. Translation: CAIAGTGGYNEQFF. This rearrangement joins TRBV10-3 to TRBJ2-1, with 11 bases that match TRBD1. This CDR3 is 14 amino acids long. Germline V gene data show CDR1 as ENHRY and CDR2 as SYGVKD. V shed 9 bases, J shed 4 bases, and the junction held 5 bases outside the gene matches.

V and J are TRBV5-5 and TRBJ2-3; TRBD1 might be the D (6 bases). This CDR3 has 15 residues. Germline V lookup: CDR1 SGHKS, CDR2 YYEKEE (reference sequence). Trimming took off 4 bases at V and 1 base at J, with 13 bases between the two ends. CDR3 protein: CASSRTGSGTDTQYF. The CDR3 coding sequence is TGTGCCAGCAGCCGTACAGGGTCAGGCACAGATACGCAGTATTTT.

The V and J genes are TRBV5-1 and TRBJ1-6; perhaps TRBD1 as D (6 bases). The CDR3 extends over 15 amino acids. V was trimmed by 4 bases and J by 5 bases, leaving 13 bases between them. CDR1 is SGHRS, CDR2 YFSETQ, per germline. This CDR3 is CASSRTGLHNSPLHF. CDR3 DNA: TGCGCCAGCAGCCGTACAGGGCTCCATAATTCACCCCTCCACTTT.

This chain links TRBV4-3 with TRBJ1-5; D is unclear. CDR3 length equals 13 residues. V dropped 0 bases and J dropped 3 bases, with 3 bases sitting between them. Germline V lookup: CDR1 LGHNA, CDR2 YSLEER. CDR3 nucleotides: TGCGCCAGCAGCCAAGACCTCAATCAGCCCCAGCATTTT. It translates to CASSQDLNQPQHF.